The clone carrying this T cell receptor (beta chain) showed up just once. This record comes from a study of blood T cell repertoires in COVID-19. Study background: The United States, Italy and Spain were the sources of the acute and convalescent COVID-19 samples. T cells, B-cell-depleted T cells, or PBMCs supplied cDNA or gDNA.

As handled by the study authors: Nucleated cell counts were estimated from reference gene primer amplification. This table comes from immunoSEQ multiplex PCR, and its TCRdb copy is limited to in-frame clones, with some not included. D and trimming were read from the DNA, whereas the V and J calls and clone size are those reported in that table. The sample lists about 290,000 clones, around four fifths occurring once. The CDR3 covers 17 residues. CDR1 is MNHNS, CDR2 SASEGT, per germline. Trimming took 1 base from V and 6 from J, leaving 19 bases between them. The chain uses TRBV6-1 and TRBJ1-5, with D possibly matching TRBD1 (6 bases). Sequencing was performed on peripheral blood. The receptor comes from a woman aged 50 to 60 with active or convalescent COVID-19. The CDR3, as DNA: TGTGCCAGCAGTGAAGATTTGATGGGGGCGCGGGTTCAGCCCCAGCATTTT. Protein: CASSEDLMGARVQPQHF.